A single sample is the source of the 10 T cell receptor beta chains below, sequenced in a study of molecular identifiers for immune sequencing clone quantification. TCRdb independently ran MiXCR on the PCR reads; one entry per CDR3 protein. Of a few hundred thousand distinct CDR3 sequences listed, about a fifth were seen once; the top ten hold about 0.78%. Sequenced material: naive CD8+ T cells from blood, with Jurkat cell RNA spiked in. Indicated subset: FACS-sorted CD8+CD4-CCR7+CD45RA+ naive T cells. These receptors were collected from a human donor in good health. Some libraries in this study had Jurkat cell RNA spiked in.

The rearrangement links TRBV20-1 to TRBJ2-7; 11 bases map to TRBD2. The CDR3 spans 13 residues. V shed 6 bases and J 2 bases; nucleotides not matched to a gene: 3. Per the germline V gene, CDR1 is DFQATT and CDR2 is SNEGSKA (reference sequence). The chain's CDR3 is CSAKTSGTYEQYF. In DNA, the CDR3 is TGCAGTGCAAAGACTAGCGGGACCTACGAGCAGTACTTC.

This clonotype was seen many times. The chain has TRBV6-5 and TRBJ1-4, with unresolved D. In germline, CDR1 is MNHEY, CDR2 SVGAGI. The CDR3 totals 11 residues. Trimming pared 2 bases from V and 7 bases from J, leaving 2 bases between. The CDR3 bases are TGTGCCAGCAGTTACGGTGAAAAACTGTTTTTT. It is translated as CASSYGEKLFF.

The table lists this clonotype with many counts. The chain recombines TRBV13 with TRBJ1-1, with TRBD1 as a possible D gene (5 bases). The V gene's germline CDR1 is PRHDT and CDR2 FYEKMQ (reference sequence). CDR3 length equals 15 residues. Trimming removed 4 bases at V and 0 bases at J, with 12 bases between. The CDR3 loop reads CASSSKGILNTEAFF. The CDR3 nucleotides read TGTGCCAGCAGCTCGAAGGGGATCCTGAACACTGAAGCTTTCTTT.

The V gene is TRBV10-3, the J gene TRBJ1-1; the D gene is possibly TRBD1 (5 bases). Germline lookup yields CDR1 ENHRY and CDR2 SYGVKD. V dropped 3 bases and J dropped 4 bases, with 9 bases sitting between them. The CDR3 has 13 residues. The DNA of the CDR3 is TGTGCCATCAGTGATCGGGGGTTCACTGAAGCTTTCTTT. Its translation: CAISDRGFTEAFF.

This clonotype has just a few counts. The rearrangement uses TRBV4-3 and TRBJ1-5; D not resolved. Per the germline V gene, CDR1 is LGHNA and CDR2 is YSLEER. Trimming pared 0 bases from V and 3 bases from J, leaving 3 bases between. This CDR3 contains 13 residues. For the CDR3, the DNA is TGCGCCAGCAGCCAAGACCTCAATCAGCCCCAGCATTTT. It is translated as CASSQDLNQPQHF.

This clonotype has at least ten counts. The junction and the germline gene differ at one end; a read error may be behind it. The chain joins TRBV6-6 to TRBJ2-7, with D perhaps TRBD2 (7 bases). Per germline, CDR1 MNHNY and CDR2 SVGAGI (reference sequence). The CDR3 has 13 residues. CDR3 sequence reads: CASSYSGGPTEHF. The DNA for the CDR3 is TGTGCCAGCAGTTACTCGGGGGGGCCTACGGAGCACTTC.

This clonotype occurred many times. CDR3 sequence reads: CASSQEQGEAFF. In nucleotides, the CDR3 is TGTGCCAGCAGCCAAGAACAGGGTGAAGCTTTCTTT. V usage is TRBV4-2 and J usage is TRBJ1-1, with a possible D match to TRBD1 (6 bases). CDR1 and CDR2 from the germline V gene are LGHNA and YNFKEQ. V lost 0 bases and J lost 7, with 6 bases in between. There are 12 residues in the CDR3.

This clonotype was observed a handful of times. The CDR3 loop is CASSGWAESTDTQYF. The CDR3 DNA sequence: TGTGCCAGCAGCGGTTGGGCGGAAAGCACAGATACGCAGTATTTT. The rearrangement joins TRBV7-9 to TRBJ2-3; no clear D gene. V lost 5 bases to trimming and J lost 0 bases, with 12 bases between them. The CDR3 has 15 residues. Germline V gene data show CDR1 as SEHNR and CDR2 as FQNEAQ (reference sequence).

The chain is built from TRBV6-1 and TRBJ1-1, with 9 bases lining up with TRBD1. The V gene's germline CDR1 is MNHNS and CDR2 SASEGT. Unmatched junction bases numbered 10, after V lost 7 bases and J lost 7 bases. The CDR3 extends over 14 amino acids. The CDR3 DNA is TGTGCCAGCAATTGGGACAGGGAACGTATTGAAGCTTTCTTT. The encoded protein is CASNWDRERIEAFF.

This clonotype came up a few times. The chain employs TRBV9 and TRBJ2-5, with 9 bases aligning to TRBD1. The germline V gene has CDR1 SGDLS and CDR2 YYNGEE. The V gene end was trimmed by 2 bases and the J gene end by 2 bases; junction bases not matched to a gene: 7. The CDR3 has 16 amino acids. The CDR3 protein is CASSVWGQGSQETQYF. The CDR3 bases are TGTGCCAGCAGCGTCTGGGGACAGGGTTCTCAAGAGACCCAGTACTTC. Full variable domain (remainder filled in from reference TRBV9 and TRBJ2-5): DSGVTQTPKHLITATGQRVTLRCSPRSGDLSVYWYQQSLDQGLQFLIQYYNGEERAKGNILERFSAQQFPDLHSELNLSSLELGDSALYFCASSVWGQGSQETQYFGPGTRLLVL.